This is a list of T cell receptor beta chains from one sample in a study of T-cell memory formation after mild COVID-19. TCRdb ran MiXCR on the 5' RACE reads and lists one entry per CDR3 protein. The sample records 470,000 or so distinct CDR3 sequences, under 20% being singletons. Material for sequencing was PBMCs or a T cell subset sorted from them (not recorded which). The receptors derive from a man younger than 30 who had mild COVID-19 (a few samples of this study predate the infection). Cell type and time point are not known. CDR3s include the opening cysteine and the closing phenylalanine or tryptophan. Fields, in order: J gene, V gene, clone size, D gene, CDR3 protein, CDR3 DNA. D genes are given only for firm matches. The size field is filled for only some rows; it gives once, few, many or a size class.

>TRBJ2-3|TRBV27|many|NA
CASSTASSGTDTQYF
TGTGCCAGCAGTACTGCTTCTTCAGGCACAGATACGCAGTATTTT
>TRBJ1-1|TRBV9|few|TRBD1
CASNPTGDTEAFF
TGTGCCAGCAACCCGACAGGGGACACTGAAGCTTTCTTT
>TRBJ1-5|TRBV12-3/TRBV12-4|NA|TRBD1
CASSGGQTRNQPQHF
TGTGCCAGCAGCGGGGGACAGACCCGCAATCAGCCCCAGCATTTT
>TRBJ1-2|TRBV4-1|few|NA
CASSQRDRGYTF
TGCGCCAGCAGCCAAAGAGATCGTGGCTACACCTTC
>TRBJ2-5|TRBV3-1|NA|TRBD2
CASSQDSRTSGGGYQETQYF
TGTGCCAGCAGCCAAGATAGTCGGACTAGCGGGGGGGGATACCAAGAGACCCAGTACTTC
>TRBJ2-3|TRBV2|NA|NA
CASSAQAITDTQYF
TGTGCCAGCAGTGCCCAGGCTATCACAGATACGCAGTATTTT
>TRBJ2-5|TRBV9|few|NA
CASSVGGASLPETQYF
TGTGCCAGCAGCGTAGGGGGGGCCTCCCTCCCAGAGACCCAGTACTTC
>TRBJ1-6|TRBV7-9|NA|NA
CASSPHDPTNSPLHF
TGTGCCAGCAGCCCCCATGATCCAACCAATTCACCCCTCCACTTT
>TRBJ1-1|TRBV12-5|few|NA
CASGWMNTEAFF
TGTGCTAGTGGGTGGATGAACACTGAAGCTTTCTTT
>TRBJ1-5|TRBV3-1|NA|NA
CASSQAGGPQHF
TGTGCCAGCAGCCAAGCGGGAGGGCCCCAGCATTTT
>TRBJ1-6|TRBV4-1|NA|NA
CASSPRRDSPLHF
TGCGCCAGCAGCCCGAGGCGGGATTCACCCCTCCACTTT
>TRBJ1-5|TRBV20-1|NA|NA
CSASFLNQPQHF
TGCAGTGCTAGCTTCCTAAATCAGCCCCAGCATTTT
>TRBJ2-3|TRBV4-2|NA|NA
CASSQDPSGTDTQYF
TGTGCCAGCAGCCAAGATCCCAGCGGAACAGATACGCAGTATTTT
>TRBJ1-5|TRBV6-1|NA|NA
CASRSPEAKPQHF
TGTGCCAGCAGATCTCCAGAAGCTAAGCCCCAGCATTTT
>TRBJ1-2|TRBV12-3/TRBV12-4|NA|NA
CASSLGEGYTF
TGTGCCAGCAGTCTCGGGGAAGGCTACACCTTC
>TRBJ1-1|TRBV7-9|NA|NA
CASSFPAGTEAFF
TGTGCCAGCAGCTTTCCAGCGGGCACTGAAGCTTTCTTT
>TRBJ1-1|TRBV4-1|NA|NA
CASSQDSISGTEAFF
TGCGCCAGCAGCCAAGATTCGATCTCCGGGACTGAAGCTTTCTTT
>TRBJ2-7|TRBV11-2|many|TRBD1
CASSFGQGSSYEQYF
TGTGCCAGCAGCTTCGGACAGGGGAGCTCCTACGAGCAGTACTTC